The 16 T cell receptor beta chains reported below all come from one sample, sequenced in a study of cytomegalovirus exposure and HLA in healthy donors. The PCR was carried out with 60 Vbeta primers and 13 Jbeta primers. Generated by immunoSEQ multiplex PCR, the TCRdb table keeps only in-frame clones and is missing some. The sample holds 140,000 to 150,000 clones, 75% seen once. Sequencing was performed on PBMCs. These TCRs come from a man in his thirties or forties in good health and CMV-seronegative.

The genes are TRBV5-1 and TRBJ2-7, with TRBD1 matching 8 bases. The CDR3 is 15 residues long. In germline, CDR1 is SGHRS, CDR2 YFSETQ. Trimming took 0 bases from V and 3 from J; bases not matched to a gene: 5. CDR3 residues: CASSLGGTGFYEQYF. In DNA form, the CDR3 reads TGCGCCAGCAGCTTGGGAGGGACAGGCTTCTACGAGCAGTACTTC.

This clone was detected once. The chain joins TRBV21-1 to TRBJ2-1; the D call of TRBD2 is as the table states it, not checked on the DNA. TRBV21-1 is a listed pseudogene. This CDR3 is built from 17 residues. CDR3 in DNA: TGTGCCAGCAGCGTATACCGATCCGGGTCCACCTACAATGAGCAGTTCTTC. Residues: CASSVYRSGSTYNEQFF.

This clone was observed a handful of times. This chain uses TRBV29-1 with TRBJ1-1; maybe TRBD1 (5 bases). V was cut by 7 bases and J by 0 bases, with 15 bases left in between. The CDR3 runs 14 residues. Germline-derived CDR1 and CDR2 are SQVTM and ANQGSEA. The CDR3: CSADLGGVNTEAFF. DNA of the CDR3: TGCAGCGCCGACCTGGGGGGAGTGAACACTGAAGCTTTCTTT.

The chain couples TRBV19 to TRBJ2-3, with 8 bases lining up with TRBD1. The CDR3 loop spans 13 amino acids. V trimming: 6 bases; J trimming: 5 bases; junction bases outside the gene matches: 4. CDR1 is LNHDA and CDR2 is SQIVND in the germline V gene (reference sequence). CDR3 DNA sequence: TGTGCCAGTAGCTGGACAGGGCAAGATACGCAGTATTTT. Encoded protein: CASSWTGQDTQYF. The complete variable domain, with remaining parts taken from reference TRBV19 and TRBJ2-3, reads DGGITQSPKYLFRKEGQNVTLSCEQNLNHDAMYWYRQDPGQGLRLIYYSQIVNDFQKGDIAEGYSVSREKKESFPLTVTSAQKNPTAFYLCASSWTGQDTQYFGPGTRLTVL.

V and J are TRBV6-1 and TRBJ1-4; no definite D call. Germline values: CDR1 MNHNS, CDR2 SASEGT. The length of the CDR3 is 15 residues. Trimming took off 1 base at V and 0 bases at J, with 6 bases between the two ends. This chain's CDR3 is CASSEDSATNEKLFF. The CDR3 DNA reads TGTGCCAGCAGTGAAGACAGTGCAACTAATGAAAAACTGTTTTTT.

Comments on this clone: The junction departs from the called germline gene at one end, perhaps through a read error. V gene TRBV9 combines with J gene TRBJ2-4, with D maybe TRBD2 (5 bases). This CDR3 is built from 16 residues. Germline-derived CDR1 and CDR2 are SGDLS and YYNGEE. For the CDR3, the DNA is TGTGCCAGCAGCGTAGGCGGCGGTCTAGCCAAAAACAGTCAGTACTTC. It encodes CASSVGGGLAKNSQYF. Using reference TRBV9 and TRBJ2-4 for the parts outside the CDR3, the full variable domain is DSGVTQTPKHLITATGQRVTLRCSPRSGDLSVYWYQQSLDQGLQFLIQYYNGEERAKGNILERFSAQQFPDLHSELNLSSLELGDSALYFCASSVGGGLAKNSQYFGAGTRLSVL.

The V call is TRBV28, the J call TRBJ1-2; 7 positions match TRBD1. V was clipped by 3 bases and J by 3 bases; unmatched bases: 1. The CDR3 runs to 13 residues. CDR1 and CDR2 from the germline V gene are MDHEN and SYDVKM. For the CDR3, the DNA is TGTGCCAGCAGTTTCGGACAGGACTATGGCTACACCTTC. Amino acids: CASSFGQDYGYTF.

This clone appeared a single time. The chain carries TRBV28 and TRBJ1-3; 8 bases line up with TRBD1. Germline CDR1 MDHEN, CDR2 SYDVKM. After removal of 6 bases from V and 3 bases from J, the junction contained 4 bases not matched to a gene. The CDR3 spans 14 residues. The CDR3 DNA is TGTGCCAGCAGCTACGGGACAGGTGGAAACACCATATATTTT. Translating gives CASSYGTGGNTIYF.

The DNA of the CDR3 is TGTGCCAGCAGCGCGGGGGGGGTGGTAGGTACTGAAGCTTTCTTT. Protein: CASSAGGVVGTEAFF. The rearrangement uses TRBV9 and TRBJ1-1, with D possibly matching TRBD1 (5 bases). Germline CDR1 reads SGDLS; CDR2 reads YYNGEE. CDR3 size: 15 residues. Trimming stripped 3 bases from V and 5 bases from J, with 17 bases between.

Remarks on this clone: Compared with germline, one end of the junction differs, possibly owing to a read error. CDR3 in amino acids: CGVVPPSGDEQFF. DNA of the CDR3: TGCGGCGTTGTGCCGCCTAGCGGGGATGAGCAGTTCTTC. The V call is TRBV29-1, the J call TRBJ2-1; 9 nucleotides match TRBD2. The CDR3 sequence is 13 residues long. In germline, CDR1 is SQVTM, CDR2 ANQGSEA.

This rearrangement joins TRBV9 to TRBJ2-1, with 12 nucleotides matching TRBD2. In germline, CDR1 is SGDLS, CDR2 YYNGEE. This CDR3 contains 15 residues. The V and J ends lost 4 bases and 6 bases, in that order; junction bases with no gene match: 5. The DNA of the CDR3 is TGTGCCAGCAGCCTGCTACTAGCGGGGGGCAATGAGCAGTTCTTC. Protein: CASSLLLAGGNEQFF.

The chain couples TRBV9 to TRBJ1-1; D might be TRBD1 (6 bases). The V end was cut by 0 bases, the J end by 3 bases, with 12 bases between. The V gene's germline CDR1 is SGDLS and CDR2 YYNGEE. The CDR3 spans 15 residues. CDR3 DNA sequence: TGTGCCAGCAGCGTAGATCAGGGGAGTTACACTGAAGCTTTCTTT. It specifies CASSVDQGSYTEAFF. Full variable domain (outside the CDR3, taken from reference TRBV9 and TRBJ1-1): DSGVTQTPKHLITATGQRVTLRCSPRSGDLSVYWYQQSLDQGLQFLIQYYNGEERAKGNILERFSAQQFPDLHSELNLSSLELGDSALYFCASSVDQGSYTEAFFGQGTRLTVV.

The chain joins TRBV5-4 to TRBJ2-5; 11 bases line up with TRBD2. The V segment lost 2 bases and the J segment 5 bases; nucleotides outside the gene matches: 11. The CDR3 has 17 amino acids. Germline V gives CDR1 SGHNT, CDR2 YYREEE (reference sequence). In DNA, the CDR3 is TGTGCCAGCAGCTTAAAGAGTAGCGGGGGGGCCAGGGAGACCCAGTACTTC. Its translation is CASSLKSSGGARETQYF.

The sample holds a few counts of this clone. The V call is TRBV6-5, the J call TRBJ2-7; TRBD2 is a possible D gene (7 bases). Germline values: CDR1 MNHEY, CDR2 SVGAGI. The CDR3 runs to 13 residues. Deletions cut 5 bases from V and 3 bases from J, with 11 bases between. DNA for the CDR3: TGTGCCAGCAGTCGGGGGGCGTACTACGAGCAGTACTTC. Translation: CASSRGAYYEQYF.

A few counts support this clone. The CDR3 sequence: CASSEGWRASSYEQYF. CDR3 DNA: TGTGCCAGCAGTGAGGGGTGGAGGGCAAGTTCCTACGAGCAGTACTTC. This rearrangement joins TRBV2 to TRBJ2-7; D might be TRBD2 (6 bases). Per germline, CDR1 SNHLY and CDR2 FYNNEI. The CDR3 runs 16 residues. V dropped 3 bases and J dropped 1 base, with 16 bases sitting between them.

The chain has TRBV5-1 and TRBJ1-2; 7 bases map to TRBD1. V lost 5 bases, J lost 3 bases, and 4 bases stayed unmatched. Germline loops: CDR1 SGHRS, CDR2 YFSETQ. There are 13 residues in the CDR3. CDR3 coding DNA: TGCGCCAGCAGTGGACAGGCAGACTATGGCTACACCTTC. Its protein is CASSGQADYGYTF.